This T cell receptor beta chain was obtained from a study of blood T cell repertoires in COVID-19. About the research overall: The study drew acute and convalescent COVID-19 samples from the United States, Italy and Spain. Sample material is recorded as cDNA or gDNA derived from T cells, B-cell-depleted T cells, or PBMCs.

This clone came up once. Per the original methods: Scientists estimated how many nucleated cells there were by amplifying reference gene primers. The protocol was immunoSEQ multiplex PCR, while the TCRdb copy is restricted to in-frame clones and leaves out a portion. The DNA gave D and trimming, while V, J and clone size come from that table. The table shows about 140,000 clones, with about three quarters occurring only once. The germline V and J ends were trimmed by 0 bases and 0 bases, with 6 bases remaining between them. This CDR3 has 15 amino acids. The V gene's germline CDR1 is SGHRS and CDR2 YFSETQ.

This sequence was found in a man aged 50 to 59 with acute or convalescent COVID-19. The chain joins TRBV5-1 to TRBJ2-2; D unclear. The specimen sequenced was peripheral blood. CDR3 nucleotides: TGCGCCAGCAGCTTGGGAGCCCCGAACACCGGGGAGCTGTTTTTT. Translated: CASSLGAPNTGELFF.